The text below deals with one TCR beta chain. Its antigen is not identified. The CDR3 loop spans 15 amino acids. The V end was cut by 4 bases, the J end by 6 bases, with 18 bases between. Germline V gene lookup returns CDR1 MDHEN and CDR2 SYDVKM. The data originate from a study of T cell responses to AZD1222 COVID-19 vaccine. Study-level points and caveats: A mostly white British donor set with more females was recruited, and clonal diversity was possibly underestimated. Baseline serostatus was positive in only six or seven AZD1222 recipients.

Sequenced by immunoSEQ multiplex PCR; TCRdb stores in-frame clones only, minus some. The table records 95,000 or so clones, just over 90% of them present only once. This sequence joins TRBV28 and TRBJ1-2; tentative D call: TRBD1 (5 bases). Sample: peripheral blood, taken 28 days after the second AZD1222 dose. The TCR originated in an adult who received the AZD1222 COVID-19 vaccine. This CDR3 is CASSSPGRGSDGYTF. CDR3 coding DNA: TGTGCCAGCAGTTCCCCAGGGCGGGGATCGGATGGCTACACCTTC.